The sequence of this TCR beta chain was determined in a study of T cell responses to AZD1222 COVID-19 vaccine. Study outcomes and limitations: Unmutated variant regions are reportedly targeted by nearly half of spike-specific TCRs. The study sampled repertoires only after the peak T cell response. Only a handful of individuals given AZD1222 were seropositive at baseline.

Note on this clone: The antigen is unknown.

The protocol was immunoSEQ multiplex PCR, while the TCRdb copy is restricted to in-frame clones and leaves out a portion. The sample includes approximately 74,000 clones, over 80% seen only once; the top ten take around a quarter. Trimming cost V 7 bases and J 8 bases, with 24 bases left between them. CDR1 is WNHNN, CDR2 SYGVQD, per germline (reference sequence). CDR3 length equals 15 residues. This TCR derives from an adult who received the AZD1222 COVID-19 vaccine. This chain connects TRBV10-1 to TRBJ2-7, with D tentatively TRBD1 (6 bases). The sequenced sample was peripheral blood, obtained 28 days after the second AZD1222 dose. CDR3 amino acids: CASIPGTSLRSKQYF. DNA of the CDR3: TGCGCCAGCATACCCGGGACATCCCTCCGATCGAAGCAGTACTTC.